This entry concerns a single T cell receptor (beta chain). The data were taken from a study of identical twins. cDNA carried unique molecular identifiers, and a universal primer site was added by template switching. TCRdb itself ran the 5' RACE reads through MiXCR, one entry per CDR3 protein. The sample lists approximately 490,000 distinct CDR3 sequences, about a fifth seen once, with approximately 0.52% in the top ten. The germline CDR1 and CDR2 sequences are WSHSY and SAAADI. Trimming took 7 bases from V and 4 from J, leaving 10 bases between them. CDR3 size: 12 residues. This sample was shared with a second study, whose subject was yellow fever vaccine responses in identical twins.

This receptor was identified in a woman between 18 and 30 years old in good health. Sequencing input: CD4+ T cells sorted from blood. The chain is built from TRBV10-2 and TRBJ1-2; D not certain. The CDR3 spells CASNGRPYGYTF. The DNA of the CDR3 is TGCGCCAGCAACGGACGCCCCTATGGCTACACCTTC.